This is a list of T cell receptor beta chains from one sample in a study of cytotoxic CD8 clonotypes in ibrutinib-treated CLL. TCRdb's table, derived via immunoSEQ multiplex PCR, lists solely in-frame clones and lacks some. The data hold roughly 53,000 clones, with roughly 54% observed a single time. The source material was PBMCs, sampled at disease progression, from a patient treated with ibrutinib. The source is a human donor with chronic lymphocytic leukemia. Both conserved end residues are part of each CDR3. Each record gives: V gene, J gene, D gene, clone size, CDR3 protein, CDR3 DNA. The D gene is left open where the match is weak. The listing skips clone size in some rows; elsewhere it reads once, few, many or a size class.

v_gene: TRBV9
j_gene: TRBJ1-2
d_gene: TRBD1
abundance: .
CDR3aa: CASSPRGAGGYTF
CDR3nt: TGTGCCAGCAGCCCCAGGGGGGCAGGGGGCTACACCTTC

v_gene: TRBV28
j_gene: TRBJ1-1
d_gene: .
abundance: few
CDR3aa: CASSLRAHNTEAFF
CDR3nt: TGTGCCAGCAGTTTACGGGCCCACAACACTGAAGCTTTCTTT

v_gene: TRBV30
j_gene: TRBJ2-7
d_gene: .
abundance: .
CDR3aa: CATKRQGLYEQYF
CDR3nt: TGTGCTACAAAAAGGCAGGGACTCTACGAGCAGTACTTC

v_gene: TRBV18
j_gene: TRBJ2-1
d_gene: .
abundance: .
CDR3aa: CASSPSYNEQFF
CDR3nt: TGTGCCAGCTCACCATCTTACAATGAGCAGTTCTTC

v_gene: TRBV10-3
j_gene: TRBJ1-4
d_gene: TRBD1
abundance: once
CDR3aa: CAISRDRVGEKLFF
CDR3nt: TGTGCCATCAGTCGGGACAGGGTTGGTGAAAAACTGTTTTTT

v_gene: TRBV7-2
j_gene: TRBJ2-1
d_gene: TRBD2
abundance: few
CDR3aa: CASSLFSGTVNEQFF
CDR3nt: TGTGCCAGCAGCCTATTTAGCGGGACTGTCAATGAGCAGTTCTTC

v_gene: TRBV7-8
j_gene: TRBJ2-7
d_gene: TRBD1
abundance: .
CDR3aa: CASSARTGFSYEQYF
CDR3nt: TGTGCCAGCAGCGCCCGGACAGGGTTCTCCTACGAGCAGTACTTC

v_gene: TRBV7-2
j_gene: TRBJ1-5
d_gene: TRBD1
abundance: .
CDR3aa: CASSFGQGGTQPQHF
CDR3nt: TGTGCCAGCAGCTTCGGACAGGGGGGGACTCAGCCCCAGCATTTT

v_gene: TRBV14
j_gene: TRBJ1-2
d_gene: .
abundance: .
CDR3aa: CASSLTANYGYTF
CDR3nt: TGTGCCAGCAGCCTAACAGCGAACTATGGCTACACCTTC

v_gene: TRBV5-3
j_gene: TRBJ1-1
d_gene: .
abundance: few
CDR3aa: CARSLARNTEAFF
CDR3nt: TGTGCCAGAAGCTTGGCGCGGAACACTGAAGCTTTCTTT

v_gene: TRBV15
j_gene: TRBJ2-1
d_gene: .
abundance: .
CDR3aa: CATSRDRVSNEQFF
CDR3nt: TGTGCCACCAGCAGAGATCGAGTGTCCAATGAGCAGTTCTTC

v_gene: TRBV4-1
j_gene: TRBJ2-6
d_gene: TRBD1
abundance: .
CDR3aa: CASSQDWQGAGANVLTF
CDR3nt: TGCGCCAGCAGCCAAGATTGGCAGGGGGCTGGGGCCAACGTCCTGACTTTC

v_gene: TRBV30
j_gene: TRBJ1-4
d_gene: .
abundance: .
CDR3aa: CAWSESTETEKLFF
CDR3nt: TGTGCCTGGAGTGAGTCTACCGAGACTGAAAAACTGTTTTTT